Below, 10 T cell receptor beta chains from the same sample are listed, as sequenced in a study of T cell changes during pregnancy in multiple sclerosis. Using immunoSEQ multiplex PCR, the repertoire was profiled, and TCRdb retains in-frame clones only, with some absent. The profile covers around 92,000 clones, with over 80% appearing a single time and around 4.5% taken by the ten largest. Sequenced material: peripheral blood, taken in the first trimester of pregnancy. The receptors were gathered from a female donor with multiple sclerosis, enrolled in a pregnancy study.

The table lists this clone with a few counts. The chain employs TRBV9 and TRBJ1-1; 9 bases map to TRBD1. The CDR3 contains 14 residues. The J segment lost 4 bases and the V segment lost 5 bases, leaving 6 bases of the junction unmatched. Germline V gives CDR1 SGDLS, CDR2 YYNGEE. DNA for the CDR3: TGTGCCAGCAGGAGGGACAGGGACAGCACTGAAGCTTTCTTT. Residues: CASRRDRDSTEAFF.

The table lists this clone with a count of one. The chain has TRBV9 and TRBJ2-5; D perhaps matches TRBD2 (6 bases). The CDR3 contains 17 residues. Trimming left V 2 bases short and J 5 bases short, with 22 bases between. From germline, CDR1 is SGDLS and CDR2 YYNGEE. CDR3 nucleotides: TGTGCCAGCAGCGTCAACCCGGGGGAAACAGTGCGGGAGACCCAGTACTTC. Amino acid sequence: CASSVNPGETVRETQYF.

CDR3 in DNA: TGTGCCAGCAGCTTAGAGGGGTTAAGAGTGAGGACTGAAGCTTTCTTT. Amino acid sequence: CASSLEGLRVRTEAFF. The chain recombines TRBV7-2 with TRBJ1-1; maybe TRBD1 (5 bases). This CDR3 has 16 amino acids. With 1 base removed from V and 5 bases from J, the gap between germline ends came to 17 bases. Per the germline V gene, CDR1 is SGHTA and CDR2 is FQGNSA.

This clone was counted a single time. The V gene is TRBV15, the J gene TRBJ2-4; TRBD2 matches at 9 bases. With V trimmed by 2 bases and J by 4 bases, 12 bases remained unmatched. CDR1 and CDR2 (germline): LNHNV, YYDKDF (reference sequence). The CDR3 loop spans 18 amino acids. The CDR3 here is CATSRRVELGLAKNIQYF. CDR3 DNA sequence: TGTGCCACCAGCAGAAGAGTGGAATTGGGACTAGCAAAAAACATTCAGTACTTC. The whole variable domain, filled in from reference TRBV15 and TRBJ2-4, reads DAMVIQNPRYQVTQFGKPVTLSCSQTLNHNVMYWYQQKSSQAPKLLFHYYDKDFNNEADTPDNFQSRRPNTSFCFLDIRSPGLGDTAMYLCATSRRVELGLAKNIQYFGAGTRLSVL.

The CDR3 sequence: CASSTVEGEANYGYTF. CDR3 nucleotides: TGTGCCAGCAGCACCGTTGAGGGTGAAGCTAACTATGGCTACACCTTC. The chain employs TRBV11-3 and TRBJ1-2; D is ambiguous. Trimming pared 5 bases from V and 0 bases from J, leaving 16 bases between. Germline values: CDR1 SGHNT, CDR2 YENEEA. This CDR3 comprises 16 residues.

This CDR3 is CSVGQGRTDTQYF. As DNA, the CDR3 is TGCAGCGTTGGACAGGGGAGGACAGATACGCAGTATTTT. The rearrangement uses TRBV29-1 and TRBJ2-3, with 8 positions matching TRBD1. With V trimmed by 4 bases and J by 3 bases, 3 bases remained unmatched. Germline V gene lookup returns CDR1 SQVTM and CDR2 ANQGSEA. There are 13 residues in the CDR3.

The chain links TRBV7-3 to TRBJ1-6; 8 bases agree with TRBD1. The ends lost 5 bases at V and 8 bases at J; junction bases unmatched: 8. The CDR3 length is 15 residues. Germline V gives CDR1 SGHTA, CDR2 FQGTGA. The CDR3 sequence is CASSLRTGKDSPLHF. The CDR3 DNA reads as TGTGCCAGCAGCCTACGGACAGGGAAAGATTCACCCCTCCACTTT. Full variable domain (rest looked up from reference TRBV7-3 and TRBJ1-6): GAGVSQTPSNKVTEKGKYVELRCDPISGHTALYWYRQSLGQGPEFLIYFQGTGAADDSGLPNDRFFAVRPEGSVSTLKIQRTERGDSAVYLCASSLRTGKDSPLHFGNGTRLTVT.

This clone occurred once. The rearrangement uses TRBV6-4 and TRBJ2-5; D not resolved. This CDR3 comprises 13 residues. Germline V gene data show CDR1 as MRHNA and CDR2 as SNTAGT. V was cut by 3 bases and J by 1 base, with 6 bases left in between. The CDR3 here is CASSESVQETQYF. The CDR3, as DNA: TGTGCCAGCAGTGAATCTGTCCAAGAGACCCAGTACTTC.

The CDR3 reads CASSLYTSGEQYF. The DNA of the CDR3 is TGTGCCAGCAGCCTGTATACTAGCGGCGAGCAGTACTTC. The rearrangement uses TRBV5-4 and TRBJ2-7, with 8 bases matching TRBD2. Germline-derived CDR1 and CDR2 are SGHNT and YYREEE (reference sequence). Losses at the gene ends were 4 bases for V and 6 bases for J; bases not matched to a gene: 6. The CDR3 loop spans 13 amino acids. The whole variable domain, filled in from reference TRBV5-4 and TRBJ2-7, reads ETGVTQSPTHLIKTRGQQVTLRCSSQSGHNTVSWYQQALGQGPQFIFQYYREEENGRGNFPPRFSGLQFPNYSSELNVNALELDDSALYLCASSLYTSGEQYFGPGTRLTVT.

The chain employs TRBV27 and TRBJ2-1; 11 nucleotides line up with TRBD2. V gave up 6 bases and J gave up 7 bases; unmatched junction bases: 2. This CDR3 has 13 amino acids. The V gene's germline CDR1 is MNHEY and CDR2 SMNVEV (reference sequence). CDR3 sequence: CASRIAGGNEQFF. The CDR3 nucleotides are TGTGCCAGCAGGATAGCGGGGGGGAATGAGCAGTTCTTC.